One sample yielded the 11 T cell receptor beta chains listed below, sequenced in a study of control samples from healthy donors and cancer patients. Sequencing used immunoSEQ multiplex PCR; TCRdb keeps in-frame clones, though not all of them. This sample has tens of thousands of clones, with 85% to 90% found just once. The sequenced sample was blood. The source of these receptors is a woman between 55 and 75 years old in good health.

The J gene is TRBJ2-2, the V gene TRBV4-3; no definite D call. V lost 1 base and J lost 2, with 8 bases in between. CDR1 LGHNA and CDR2 YSLEER come from the germline V gene. This CDR3 comprises 15 residues. CDR3 protein: CASSQGTPNTGELFF. For the CDR3, the DNA is TGCGCCAGCAGCCAAGGGACCCCAAACACCGGGGAGCTGTTTTTT.

The chain combines TRBV14 with TRBJ1-1; TRBD1 aligns across 8 bases. CDR3 length: 14 residues. The V gene's germline CDR1 is SGHDN and CDR2 FVKESK. Trimming at V came to 4 bases and at J to 1 base, leaving 2 bases not matched to a gene. CDR3 nucleotides: TGTGCCAGCAGCCGGACAGGGTCGAACACTGAAGCTTTCTTT. Translating gives CASSRTGSNTEAFF.

This chain uses TRBV4-2 with TRBJ2-1, with TRBD2 matching 10 bases. The germline V gene has CDR1 LGHNA and CDR2 YNFKEQ. V was pared by 1 base and J by 8 bases, with 8 bases of the junction left unmatched. This CDR3 has 16 amino acids. CDR3 residues: CASSQAKVAGGDEQFF. The CDR3 DNA reads TGTGCCAGCAGCCAAGCCAAGGTAGCGGGAGGCGATGAGCAGTTCTTC.

This clone was detected once. The rearrangement uses TRBV2 and TRBJ1-4; D uncertain. Per the germline V gene, CDR1 is SNHLY and CDR2 is FYNNEI. This CDR3 spans 15 amino acids. V gave up 6 bases and J gave up 8 bases, with 19 bases separating them. CDR3 loop: CASRYQEDLLEKLFF. CDR3 bases: TGTGCCAGCAGATATCAGGAAGACCTGTTAGAAAAACTGTTTTTT.

For the CDR3, the DNA is TGTGCCACCAGCATCGAGGGGGGCCATTACAATGAGCAGTTCTTC. This sequence encodes CATSIEGGHYNEQFF. The chain has TRBV15 and TRBJ2-1; either TRBD1 or TRBD2 may supply D (6 bases each). The CDR3 runs to 15 residues. Trimming cost V 4 bases and J 4 bases, with 14 bases left between them. CDR1 and CDR2 from the germline V gene are LNHNV and YYDKDF (reference sequence).

The chain carries TRBV5-1 and TRBJ2-3; 8 bases map to TRBD2. Germline V gene data show CDR1 as SGHRS and CDR2 as YFSETQ. The V and J ends lost 4 bases and 2 bases, in that order; junction bases with no gene match: 9. CDR3 length: 16 amino acids. In DNA, the CDR3 is TGCGCCAGCAGCCCCCTGGCGGGGGGCACCACAGATACGCAGTATTTT. Translating gives CASSPLAGGTTDTQYF.

Notes on this clone: Other nucleotide sequences in the sample specify the same CDR3. The chain recombines TRBV7-2 with TRBJ1-2, with unresolved D. Trimming left V 3 bases short and J 8 bases short, with 13 bases between. The CDR3 is made up of 13 amino acids. From germline, CDR1 is SGHTA and CDR2 FQGNSA. DNA of the CDR3: TGTGCCAGCAGCTTGGCGAGAGGGAGCGGCTACACCTTC. It encodes CASSLARGSGYTF.

V usage is TRBV7-2 and J usage is TRBJ1-3; D may be TRBD1 (5 bases). The CDR3 has 14 amino acids. Germline assignment: CDR1 SGHTA and CDR2 FQGNSA. V lost 1 base to trimming and J lost 2 bases, with 6 bases between them. As DNA, the CDR3 is TGTGCCAGCAGCTTAGGAGGGGCTGGAAACACCATATATTTT. Translating it yields CASSLGGAGNTIYF.

This chain uses TRBV19 with TRBJ1-2; a possible D gene is TRBD1 (5 bases). This CDR3 spans 12 amino acids. CDR1 LNHDA and CDR2 SQIVND come from the germline V gene (reference sequence). V was pared by 8 bases and J by 5 bases, with 12 bases between. CDR3 coding DNA: TGTGCCAGTTTAAGGGGTCCGTATGGCTACACCTTC. Protein: CASLRGPYGYTF.

The chain joins TRBV19 to TRBJ1-6, with TRBD1 matching 8 bases. Germline assignment: CDR1 LNHDA and CDR2 SQIVND (reference sequence). CDR3 size: 15 residues. Germline trimming cut 6 bases from V and 7 bases from J; bases unmatched to any gene: 8. The CDR3 protein is CASRGVTGENSPLHF. The CDR3 coding sequence is TGTGCCAGTAGAGGGGTGACAGGGGAAAATTCACCCCTCCACTTT.

The V gene is TRBV14, the J gene TRBJ2-3; 7 nucleotides match TRBD2. The CDR3 is 16 amino acids. V dropped 1 base and J dropped 6; count of bases not matched to a gene: 10. Germline-derived CDR1 and CDR2 are SGHDN and FVKESK. This CDR3 is CASSQGPSGLWDTQYF. The DNA of the CDR3 is TGTGCCAGCAGCCAAGGCCCTAGCGGTCTATGGGATACGCAGTATTTT.